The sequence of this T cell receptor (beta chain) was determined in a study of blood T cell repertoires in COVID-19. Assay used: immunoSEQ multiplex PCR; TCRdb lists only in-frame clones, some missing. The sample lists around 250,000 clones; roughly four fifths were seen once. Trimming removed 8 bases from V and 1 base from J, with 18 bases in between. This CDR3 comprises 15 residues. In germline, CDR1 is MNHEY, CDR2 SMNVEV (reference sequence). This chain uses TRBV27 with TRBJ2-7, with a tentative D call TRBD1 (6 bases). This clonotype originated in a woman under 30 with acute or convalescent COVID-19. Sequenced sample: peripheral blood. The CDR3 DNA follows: TGTGCCAGCCGGACCCTACAGGGCCCATCCTACGAGCAGTACTTC. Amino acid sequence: CASRTLQGPSYEQYF.